One sample yielded the 22 T cell receptor beta chains listed below, sequenced in a study of T cells in Graves' hyperthyroidism and ophthalmopathy. TCR beta CDR3 sequences were amplified from RNA transcripts. The HTBI set primed first-round TCR CDR3 RT-PCR. TCRdb itself ran the multiplex PCR reads through MiXCR, one entry per CDR3 protein. Among fewer than 900,000 distinct CDR3 sequences listed, over 15% were seen once. Sequencing was performed on blood. The receptors shown here come from a woman aged 50 to 65 with Graves' hyperthyroidism that later progressed to Graves' ophthalmopathy.

J is TRBJ1-1 and V is TRBV4-1, with D possibly TRBD1 on 5 matching bases. Trimming took off 8 bases at V and 4 bases at J, with 11 bases between the two ends. Germline V gene sequence: CDR1 MGHRA, CDR2 YSYEKL. The CDR3 runs 12 residues. The CDR3 region is CASGGGTTEAFF. The CDR3 nucleotides are TGCGCCAGCGGCGGGGGGACCACTGAAGCTTTCTTT.

A few counts support this clonotype. This chain links TRBV12-3 or TRBV12-4 with TRBJ1-2; 10 positions match TRBD1. The CDR3 sequence is 13 residues long. Unmatched junction bases numbered 8, after V lost 4 bases and J lost 12 bases. For the CDR3, the DNA is TGTGCCAGCAGTTCTCGGGGACAGGGGATTGACACCTTC. Its protein product is CASSSRGQGIDTF.

The V gene is TRBV12-3 or TRBV12-4, the J gene TRBJ2-2; possible D gene TRBD2, 5 bases. The V end lost 6 bases, the J end lost 4 bases, and 24 bases lay between the germline ends. CDR3 length: 18 residues. The CDR3 is CASSLISVGMGGTGELFF. CDR3 in DNA: TGTGCCAGCAGCCTCATTTCGGTCGGGATGGGTGGCACCGGGGAGCTGTTTTTT.

This chain joins TRBV29-1 and TRBJ1-4; 7 bases fit TRBD1. Trimming took 4 bases from V and 7 from J; bases not matched to a gene: 9. The germline CDR1 and CDR2 sequences are SQVTM and ANQGSEA. The CDR3 consists of 14 residues. This chain's CDR3 is CSVGQQGGSEKLFF. In nucleotides, the CDR3 is TGCAGCGTTGGGCAACAAGGGGGCAGTGAAAAACTGTTTTTT.

The chain carries TRBV10-3 and TRBJ1-1; no definite D call. This CDR3 has 14 residues. V was clipped by 0 bases and J by 1 base, with 6 bases between them. The germline CDR1 and CDR2 sequences are ENHRY and SYGVKD. The CDR3 is CAISESGWNTEAFF. CDR3 in DNA: TGTGCCATCAGTGAGTCAGGCTGGAACACTGAAGCTTTCTTT.

This chain joins TRBV19 and TRBJ1-5, with D hard to call. CDR1 and CDR2 (germline): LNHDA, SQIVND (reference sequence). This CDR3 is built from 15 residues. V lost 5 bases and J 2 bases, leaving 13 bases between the germline ends. Written as DNA, the CDR3 is TGTGCCAGTAGTCCCGGCGGAATTGGCAATCAGCCCCAGCATTTT. It codes for CASSPGGIGNQPQHF.

This clonotype was seen ten or more times. The chain couples TRBV14 to TRBJ2-3, with D possibly matching TRBD2 (6 bases). The CDR3 runs to 18 residues. The germline CDR1 and CDR2 sequences are SGHDN and FVKESK. Trimming cost V 3 bases and J 1 base, with 20 bases left between them. CDR3 sequence reads: CASSQRGAGGLGTDTQYF. CDR3 sequence (DNA): TGTGCCAGCAGCCAGCGAGGCGCCGGGGGACTCGGCACAGATACGCAGTATTTT.

V usage is TRBV5-5 and J usage is TRBJ1-1, with D possibly matching TRBD1 (5 bases). The CDR3 totals 15 residues. Germline loops: CDR1 SGHKS, CDR2 YYEKEE (reference sequence). The V gene lost 0 bases and the J gene lost 5 bases, with 14 bases spanning the gap. The CDR3 spells CASSLGGQVRTEAFF. The CDR3 DNA is TGTGCCAGCAGCTTGGGAGGACAAGTCAGGACTGAAGCTTTCTTT.

The V gene is TRBV4-1, the J gene TRBJ2-1; D remains ambiguous. In germline, CDR1 is MGHRA, CDR2 YSYEKL. V was clipped by 0 bases and J by 0 bases, with 3 bases between them. The CDR3 sequence is 14 residues long. The CDR3 DNA reads TGCGCCAGCAGCCAAGAAGCCTCCTACAATGAGCAGTTCTTC. Residues: CASSQEASYNEQFF.

This clonotype was detected many times. This chain connects TRBV3-1 to TRBJ1-6, with D unresolved. Trimming left V 4 bases short and J 10 bases short, with 26 bases between. The CDR3 consists of 18 residues. Germline CDR1 is LGHDT and CDR2 is YNNKEL (reference sequence). CDR3: CASSPNTILRRDRSPLHF. CDR3 bases: TGTGCCAGCAGCCCAAATACTATACTCCGCCGGGATAGGTCACCCCTCCACTTT. Looking up the rest from reference TRBV3-1 and TRBJ1-6 gives the full variable domain: DTAVSQTPKYLVTQMGNDKSIKCEQNLGHDTMYWYKQDSKKFLKIMFSYNNKELIINETVPNRFSPKSPDKAHLNLHINSLELGDSAVYFCASSPNTILRRDRSPLHFGNGTRLTVT.

This clonotype occurred many times. The chain has TRBV2 and TRBJ2-5; D uncertain. There are 13 residues in the CDR3. Germline V gives CDR1 SNHLY, CDR2 FYNNEI. Trimming took 7 bases from V and 3 from J, leaving 12 bases between them. CDR3 bases: TGTGCCAGCATGGATAACTTAGAAGAGACCCAGTACTTC. This codes for CASMDNLEETQYF.

In its sample, this clonotype was seen many times. V usage is TRBV2 and J usage is TRBJ2-2; D perhaps matches TRBD1 (5 bases). Trimming stripped 6 bases from V and 0 bases from J, with 14 bases between. CDR1 is SNHLY and CDR2 is FYNNEI in the germline V gene. The CDR3 has 16 amino acids. CDR3 nucleotide sequence: TGTGCCAGCAGCAAAACGAGACAGTCGAACACCGGGGAGCTGTTTTTT. This translates into CASSKTRQSNTGELFF.

The chain recombines TRBV20-1 with TRBJ2-1; the match to TRBD2 covers 8 bases. From germline, CDR1 is DFQATT and CDR2 SNEGSKA (reference sequence). J lost 5 bases, V lost 6 bases, and 12 bases had no gene match. CDR3 length: 15 amino acids. Here the CDR3 reads CSAKSASGLNNEQFF. In DNA, the CDR3 is TGCAGTGCCAAATCGGCTAGCGGGTTAAACAATGAGCAGTTCTTC.

This clonotype was counted ten times or more. J is TRBJ1-1 and V is TRBV15; D gene uncertain. Looked up from germline, CDR1 is LNHNV and CDR2 is YYDKDF (reference sequence). The length of the CDR3 is 12 residues. The V gene lost 1 base and the J gene lost 8 bases, with 8 bases spanning the gap. CDR3 in DNA: TGTGCCACCAGCAGAGTGGGCGGAGAAGCTTTCTTT. Translated, it gives CATSRVGGEAFF.

This clonotype was recorded many times. CDR3 region: CASSQGGGSQPQHF. The DNA of the CDR3 is TGTGCCAGCAGCCAAGGGGGGGGCTCTCAGCCCCAGCATTTT. This chain joins TRBV3-1 and TRBJ1-5; D perhaps matches TRBD1 (6 bases). Trimming took 1 base from V and 6 from J, leaving 10 bases between them. CDR3 length: 14 amino acids. Germline V gene sequence: CDR1 LGHDT, CDR2 YNNKEL (reference sequence).

This clonotype was recorded at least ten times. The genes are TRBV5-1 and TRBJ1-1; TRBD1 is a possible D gene (5 bases). The CDR3 is 17 amino acids. V was pared by 3 bases and J by 6 bases, with 24 bases between. Germline CDR1 SGHRS, CDR2 YFSETQ. The CDR3 bases are TGCGCCAGCAGCTGGGGCCCAGCCCCAAATCGGGGGGCTGAAGCTTTCTTT. Encoded protein: CASSWGPAPNRGAEAFF. The whole variable domain, remainder taken from reference TRBV5-1 and TRBJ1-1, is KAGVTQTPRYLIKTRGQQVTLSCSPISGHRSVSWYQQTPGQGLQFLFEYFSETQRNKGNFPGRFSGRQFSNSRSEMNVSTLELGDSALYLCASSWGPAPNRGAEAFFGQGTRLTVV.

The chain joins TRBV7-9 to TRBJ1-1, with a possible D match to TRBD1 (5 bases). Germline-derived CDR1 and CDR2 are SEHNR and FQNEAQ (reference sequence). The CDR3 consists of 13 residues. V lost 5 bases, J lost 7 bases, and 14 bases lay in between. The CDR3 nucleotides read TGTGCCAGCAGCCTTACCCAGGGTGGTGAAGCTTTCTTT. This encodes CASSLTQGGEAFF.

Ten or more counts support this clonotype. The genes are TRBV7-2 and TRBJ2-1, with D perhaps TRBD2 (6 bases). V lost 5 bases, J lost 10 bases, and 15 bases lay in between. The CDR3 extends over 13 amino acids. The germline gives CDR1 SGHTA, CDR2 FQGNSA. In DNA form, the CDR3 reads TGTGCCAGCAGCCCATTCACTAGCAGCGAGCAGTTCTTC. Translating it yields CASSPFTSSEQFF.

This clonotype appeared many times. V usage is TRBV6-6 and J usage is TRBJ1-6, with a possible D match to TRBD1 (6 bases). V lost 2 bases to trimming and J lost 8 bases, with 13 bases between them. Germline CDR1 is MNHNY and CDR2 is SVGAGI (reference sequence). The CDR3 extends over 15 amino acids. The CDR3 loop reads CASSYPTGWDSPLHF. The CDR3, as DNA: TGTGCCAGCAGTTACCCTACAGGGTGGGATTCACCCCTCCACTTT.

This clonotype was counted between two and nine times. The chain is built from TRBV4-1 and TRBJ1-1, with no clear D. The CDR3 extends over 15 amino acids. Germline assignment: CDR1 MGHRA and CDR2 YSYEKL. Between the trimmed V and J ends, which lost 0 bases and 1 base, there was a span of 9 bases. The CDR3 protein is CASSQDEFGNTEAFF. CDR3 DNA: TGCGCCAGCAGCCAAGATGAGTTTGGGAACACTGAAGCTTTCTTT.

Notes on this clonotype: Its ends do not fully match the called genes, so a read error is possible. The chain employs TRBV10-3 and TRBJ1-2; TRBD1 matches 10 bases. CDR3 length: 13 amino acids. Looked up from germline, CDR1 is ENHRY and CDR2 is SYGVKD. In nucleotides, the CDR3 is TGTGCCACTGGACAGGGGGTAAACTATGGCCACACCTTC. Translated: CATGQGVNYGHTF.

This clonotype appeared many times. The V gene is TRBV3-1, the J gene TRBJ2-2; the match to TRBD2 covers 8 bases. Germline V gene lookup returns CDR1 LGHDT and CDR2 YNNKEL (reference sequence). V lost 6 bases and J lost 6; bases outside the gene matches: 3. The CDR3 contains 13 residues. The CDR3 bases are TGTGCCAGCAGACCGGGACTAGCCGGGGAGCTGTTTTTT. This sequence encodes CASRPGLAGELFF.